This is a list of T cell receptor beta chains from one sample in a study of preoperative IRX-2 immunotherapy in early breast cancer. Method: immunoSEQ multiplex PCR; TCRdb's copy keeps in-frame clones and lacks some. The sample yields around 43,000 clones, 60% to 85% seen once. Sequenced here: tumor tissue, sampled after IRX-2 immunotherapy. These receptors were collected from a human donor with breast cancer. Each CDR3 is given with its conserved first and last residue. The D gene is left open where the match is weak. Expanded clones get a size class; other rows say once, few or many, or leave the size out.

J | V | D | size | DNA | CDR3
TRBJ2-1 | TRBV5-1 | NA | NA | TGCGCCAGCAGCTTGGACATCTGGACTAATTACAATGAGCAGTTCTTC | CASSLDIWTNYNEQFF
TRBJ1-4 | TRBV6-8 | NA | NA | TGTGCCAGCAGTCCGACGAGGGGCAATGAAAAACTGTTTTTT | CASSPTRGNEKLFF
TRBJ2-2 | TRBV6-8 | TRBD2 | NA | TGTGCCAGCAGTATCCTAGCGGGAGGGCCGAGTACCGGGGAGCTGTTTTTT | CASSILAGGPSTGELFF
TRBJ1-2 | TRBV11-3 | TRBD1 | NA | TGTGCCAGCAGCTTGAGGCAGGGGGCTTTCGGTGGCTACACCTTC | CASSLRQGAFGGYTF
TRBJ2-7 | TRBV5-1 | NA | once | TGCGCCAGCAGCTTGTTTATTTCAGGACAGAGCGCCTACGAGCAGTACTTC | CASSLFISGQSAYEQYF
TRBJ2-7 | TRBV6-8 | TRBD1 | few | TGTGCCAGCAGGGCCGGGACAGGGTTTGAGCAGTACTTC | CASRAGTGFEQYF
TRBJ2-1 | TRBV6-8 | NA | NA | TGTGCCAGCATCGAGTTGGTAGGGGGGCACAATGAGCAGTTCTTC | CASIELVGGHNEQFF
TRBJ2-1 | TRBV28 | NA | NA | TGTGCCAGCAGTTTCTGGGACGCGTACAATGAGCAGTTCTTC | CASSFWDAYNEQFF
TRBJ1-6 | TRBV6-8 | NA | NA | TGTGCCAGCAGTTTAAGTGGCATAGGCGGTTCACCCCTCCACTTT | CASSLSGIGGSPLHF
TRBJ2-2 | TRBV5-1 | NA | NA | TGCGCCAGCAGCTTGCGGTGGCAGGGAGGTCCCGGGGAGCTGTTTTTT | CASSLRWQGGPGELFF
TRBJ2-7 | TRBV7-2 | NA | NA | TGTGCCAGCAGCTTCCCAGGTACCTACGAGCAGTACTTC | CASSFPGTYEQYF
TRBJ2-2 | TRBV18 | TRBD1 | NA | TGTGCCAGCTCACCACCAACAGGGGCGAACACCGGGGAGCTGTTTTTT | CASSPPTGANTGELFF
TRBJ2-7 | TRBV14 | TRBD2 | NA | TGTGCCAGCAGCCGATTTACGACTAGCGGGAGTGAGCAGTACTTT | CASSRFTTSGSEQYF
TRBJ2-7 | TRBV28 | TRBD2 | NA | TGTGCCAGCAACCTAGCGGGAGGGATGACCGAGCAGTACTTC | CASNLAGGMTEQYF
TRBJ1-5 | TRBV7-7 | NA | once | TGTGCCAGCAGCCACGGCCTGACAGGCGATCGGCAGCCCCAGCATTTT | CASSHGLTGDRQPQHF
TRBJ2-3 | TRBV7-1 | NA | NA | TGTGCCAGCAGCTTAGGGGGTATCGGGGCAGATACGCAGTATTTT | CASSLGGIGADTQYF
TRBJ1-3 | TRBV5-1 | NA | NA | TGCGCCAGCAGCTGGGACGGCGGGGGAAACACCATATATTTT | CASSWDGGGNTIYF
TRBJ1-5 | TRBV28 | TRBD1 | once | TGTGCCAGCAGTTCCGGACAGGGGAGTCAGCCCCAGCATTTT | CASSSGQGSQPQHF
TRBJ2-5 | TRBV5-1 | NA | NA | TGCGCCAGCAGCACCCCATCGGGCCAAGAGACCCAGTACTTC | CASSTPSGQETQYF
TRBJ2-5 | TRBV15 | NA | NA | TGTGCCACCAGCAGAGATCGGGGGCTACAAGAGACCCAGTACTTC | CATSRDRGLQETQYF
TRBJ1-3 | TRBV15 | NA | few | TGTGCCACCAGCGGCCATATGATAGGATTGGGCTCTGGAAACACCATATATTTT | CATSGHMIGLGSGNTIYF
TRBJ1-5 | TRBV19 | NA | NA | TGTGCCAGTAGTGACCGACGAGACCGTCAGCCCCAGCATTTT | CASSDRRDRQPQHF
TRBJ2-1 | TRBV19 | TRBD1 | NA | TGTGCCAGTAGTAAAGGGGGCGCGACCTACAATGAGCAGTTCTTC | CASSKGGATYNEQFF
TRBJ2-2 | TRBV15 | NA | NA | TGTGCCACCAGCAGAGATATACGGATCGGGGAGCTGTTTTTT | CATSRDIRIGELFF
TRBJ1-2 | TRBV30 | TRBD1 | NA | TGTGCCTGGAGTAAGACCCAGGGGGGCTATGGCTACACCTTC | CAWSKTQGGYGYTF
TRBJ2-5 | TRBV7-7 | NA | NA | TGTGCCAGCAGCTCCTTAGCTAGATCGGAGACCCAGTACTTC | CASSSLARSETQYF
TRBJ2-5 | TRBV10-1 | NA | NA | TGCGCCAGCAGTTTCGGCGGGGAAGAGACCCAGTACTTC | CASSFGGEETQYF
TRBJ2-7 | TRBV29-1 | NA | NA | TGCAGCGTTGGGGGGGGCCTTTACGAGCAGTACTTC | CSVGGGLYEQYF
TRBJ1-2 | TRBV4-1 | NA | few | TGCGCCAGCAGCCCCCGCGGGGACGGCGGCCCGTATGGCTACACCTTC | CASSPRGDGGPYGYTF
TRBJ2-2 | TRBV7-1 | NA | NA | TGTGCCAGCAGCTTAACGGGGACAAGGAACACCGGGGAGCTGTTTTTT | CASSLTGTRNTGELFF
TRBJ2-3 | TRBV19 | NA | once | TGTGCCAGCTCGACAGGACGGGCTTTTGGTACGCAGTATTTT | CASSTGRAFGTQYF
TRBJ1-5 | TRBV5-1 | TRBD1 | NA | TGCGCCAGCAGCTTCGGACAGGGGGAGCAGCCCCAGCATTTT | CASSFGQGEQPQHF
TRBJ2-7 | TRBV6-8 | NA | NA | TGTGCCAGCTTCTCACAGCTCACCTACGAGCAGTACTTC | CASFSQLTYEQYF
TRBJ1-4 | TRBV11-3 | NA | few | TGTGCCAGCAGCCCCTCGGGCTCGCTGAATGAAAAACTGTTTTTT | CASSPSGSLNEKLFF
TRBJ1-1 | TRBV6-4 | NA | NA | TGTGCCAGCATAAGGGGCACTGAAGCTTTCTTT | CASIRGTEAFF
TRBJ2-6 | TRBV28 | TRBD1 | NA | TGTGCCAGCAGTCAACTCGGGACAGGGGAAAGGGGGGCCAACGTCCTGACTTTC | CASSQLGTGERGANVLTF
TRBJ1-5 | TRBV6-8 | NA | NA | TGTGCCAGCAGTTACTCGAAAGGGGCACTAAGCAATCAGCCCCAGCATTTT | CASSYSKGALSNQPQHF
TRBJ1-5 | TRBV19 | NA | NA | TGTGCCAGTAGTATGGGGGCTTGGCAGCCCCAGCATTTT | CASSMGAWQPQHF
TRBJ2-1 | TRBV5-1 | TRBD2 | once | TGCGCCAGCAGCTTGGATGGGACTAGTGCCTACAATGAGCAGTTCTTC | CASSLDGTSAYNEQFF
TRBJ2-1 | TRBV6-8 | TRBD1 | NA | TGTGCCAGCAGTTTGTCCCCGACAGGGGGGAATGAGCAGTTCTTC | CASSLSPTGGNEQFF
TRBJ2-3 | TRBV5-1 | NA | NA | TGCGCCAGCAGCTCGACTCTAAGGGGAGATACGCAGTATTTT | CASSSTLRGDTQYF
TRBJ2-3 | TRBV5-1 | TRBD2 | NA | TGCGCCAGCAGCAGCGTTCCGGGGGGGGAAGGAGGCACAGATACGCAGTATTTT | CASSSVPGGEGGTDTQYF
TRBJ1-1 | TRBV28 | TRBD1 | NA | TGTGCCAGCACCTCCGGGACAGTAAACACTGAAGCTTTCTTT | CASTSGTVNTEAFF
TRBJ1-2 | TRBV14 | NA | NA | TGTGCCAGCAGCCCTGACATCAGCTATGGCTACACCTTC | CASSPDISYGYTF
TRBJ2-2 | TRBV7-1 | NA | NA | TGTGCCAGCAGCTCGCCGAACACCGGGGAGCTGTTTTTT | CASSSPNTGELFF
TRBJ1-5 | TRBV6-8 | NA | few | TGTGCCAGCAGCCAACAGGGTGTAGGCAATCAGCCCCAGCATTTT | CASSQQGVGNQPQHF
TRBJ2-3 | TRBV6-8 | NA | NA | TGTGCCAGCAACCCTTCGTACCCTTCTAGCACAGATACGCAGTATTTT | CASNPSYPSSTDTQYF
TRBJ2-2 | TRBV29-1 | NA | NA | TGCAGCGTTGCCCACACAGGCGGAGGATCTAGCGGGGAGCTGTTTTTT | CSVAHTGGGSSGELFF
TRBJ1-4 | TRBV29-1 | NA | NA | TGCAGCGTTGACGGGCCTAATGAAAAACTGTTTTTT | CSVDGPNEKLFF
TRBJ2-2 | TRBV5-1 | TRBD1 | NA | TGCGCCAGCAGCTTGCGGCCCCCGGGACAGGGGAACACCGGGGAGCTGTTTTTT | CASSLRPPGQGNTGELFF
TRBJ1-6 | TRBV6-8 | TRBD1 | NA | TGTGCCAGCATCGCCCGGACAGGAAATTCACCCCTCCACTTT | CASIARTGNSPLHF
TRBJ2-5 | TRBV11-3 | NA | few | TGTGCCAGCAGCTTGCGGCCTAGGATGGGAGAGACCCAGTACTTC | CASSLRPRMGETQYF
TRBJ2-1 | TRBV19 | NA | NA | TGTGCCAGTAGTACTCCTGGTCTAGCGAGCAATGAGCAGTTCTTC | CASSTPGLASNEQFF